Below, one T cell receptor beta chain is given with its context. What it binds is unknown. The CDR3 runs to 13 residues. CDR1 is MNHEY and CDR2 is SMNVEV in the germline V gene (reference sequence). The record originates from a study of cytomegalovirus exposure and HLA in healthy donors. About the study: An analysis done earlier identified about 120 million unique TCR beta sequences from about 179 million T cells. General study findings and limits: According to the study, some 160 TCR beta chains were cytomegalovirus-associated. More clonal expansion characterized HLA-associated TCR beta chains than equally common others in a later analysis. It emerged from a later analysis that several of the most significant clusters appeared to be linked to common viral pathogens.

The PCR ran on 60 Vbeta and 13 Jbeta primers. The method was immunoSEQ multiplex PCR; TCRdb's version includes in-frame clones alone and lacks a portion of them. The sample holds some 150,000 clones, approximately 88% seen once. The chain links TRBV27 to TRBJ2-5; TRBD2 is a possible D gene (6 bases). The tail of the sequence fits TRBJ2-7 better, so the J call may be wrong. Sequenced sample: PBMCs. This clonotype originated in a woman under 40 in good health and CMV-seronegative. CDR3 DNA: TGTGCCAGCAGTTTGGGGGGAACCTACGAGCAGTACTTC. It translates to CASSLGGTYEQYF.